This TCR beta chain originates from a study of Ad26.COV2.S vaccination and SARS-CoV-2 variants. Across the whole study: Ad26.COV2.S shots went into the muscle once or twice, 56 days apart. Study results and limitations: Reported post-vaccination CD8+ and CD4+ T cell responses to spike showed substantial breadth. It was found that vaccine and placebo recipients had similar non-spike TCR breadth.

About this clone itself: Its cognate antigen is unknown.

This sample's treatment: roughly 19 received Ad26.COV2.S at low or high dose, single or two shots; about five received placebo; per-sample allocation not given. Samples were taken on day 63 after the first vaccine or placebo injection. TCRdb keeps only in-frame clones here, not all; method: immunoSEQ multiplex PCR. This sample has about 350,000 clones, with about nine tenths found just once. This TCR derives from a person between 18 and 65 years old who received the Ad26.COV2.S COVID-19 vaccine or a placebo. This specimen consisted of peripheral blood, obtained in a trial of Ad26.COV2.S vaccine versus placebo.

The CDR3 nucleotides are TGTGCCTTAACCCGGATTGGGTCACCCCTCCACTTT. This gives the protein CALTRIGSPLHF. The chain has TRBV30 and TRBJ1-6, with no clear D. The V end was cut by 7 bases, the J end by 10 bases, with 14 bases between. This CDR3 is built from 12 residues. Looked up from germline, CDR1 is GTSNPN and CDR2 is SVGIG (reference sequence).